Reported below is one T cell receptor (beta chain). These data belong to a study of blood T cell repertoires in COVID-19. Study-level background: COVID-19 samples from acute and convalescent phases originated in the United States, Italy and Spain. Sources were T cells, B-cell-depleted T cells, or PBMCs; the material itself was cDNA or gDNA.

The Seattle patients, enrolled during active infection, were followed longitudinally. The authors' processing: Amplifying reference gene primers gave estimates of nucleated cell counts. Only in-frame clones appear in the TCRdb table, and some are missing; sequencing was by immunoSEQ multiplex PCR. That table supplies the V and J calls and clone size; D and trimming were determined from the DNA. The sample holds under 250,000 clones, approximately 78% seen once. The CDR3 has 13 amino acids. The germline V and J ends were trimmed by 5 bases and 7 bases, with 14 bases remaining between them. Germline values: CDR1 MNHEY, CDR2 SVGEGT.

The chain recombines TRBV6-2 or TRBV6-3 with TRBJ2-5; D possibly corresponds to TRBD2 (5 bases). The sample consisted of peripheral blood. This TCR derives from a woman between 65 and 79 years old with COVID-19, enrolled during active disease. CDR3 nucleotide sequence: TGTGCCAGCAGTACAAACTCAGAGGGGACCCAGTACTTC. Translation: CASSTNSEGTQYF.